The present T cell receptor (beta chain) was sequenced within a study of blood T cell repertoires in COVID-19. Study summary: From T cells, B-cell-depleted T cells, or PBMCs came the material, which was cDNA or gDNA.

CDR3 length: 15 amino acids. Germline V gene sequence: CDR1 SQVTM, CDR2 ANQGSEA. Germline trimming cut 4 bases from V and 7 bases from J; bases unmatched to any gene: 8. The table came from immunoSEQ multiplex PCR; TCRdb's copy has only in-frame clones and leaves some out. The sample includes about 59,000 clones, 70% to 80% of them seen just once. The clonotype comes from a man aged 55 to 70 with acute or convalescent COVID-19. J is TRBJ2-4 and V is TRBV29-1; 12 positions agree with TRBD2. The sequencing sample was made of peripheral blood. The CDR3 spells CSVAGLAGLINIQYF. The CDR3 nucleotides are TGCAGCGTTGCGGGACTAGCGGGCCTTATCAACATTCAGTACTTC. The complete variable domain, with remaining parts taken from reference TRBV29-1 and TRBJ2-4, reads SAVISQKPSRDICQRGTSLTIQCQVDSQVTMMFWYRQQPGQSLTLIATANQGSEATYESGFVIDKFPISRPNLTFSTLTVSNMSPEDSSIYLCSVAGLAGLINIQYFGAGTRLSVL.